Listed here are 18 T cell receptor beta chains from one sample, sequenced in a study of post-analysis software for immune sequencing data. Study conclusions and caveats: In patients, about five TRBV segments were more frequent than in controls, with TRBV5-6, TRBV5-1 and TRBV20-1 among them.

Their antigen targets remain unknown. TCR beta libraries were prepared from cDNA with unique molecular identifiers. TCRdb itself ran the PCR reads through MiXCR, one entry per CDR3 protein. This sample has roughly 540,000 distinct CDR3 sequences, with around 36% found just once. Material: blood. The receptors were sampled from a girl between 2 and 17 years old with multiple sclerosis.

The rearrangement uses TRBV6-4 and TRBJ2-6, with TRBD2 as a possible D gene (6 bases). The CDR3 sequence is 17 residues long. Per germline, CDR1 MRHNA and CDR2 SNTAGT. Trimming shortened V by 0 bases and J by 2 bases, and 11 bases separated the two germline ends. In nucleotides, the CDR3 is TGTGCCAGCAGTGACTCCGCCGGGAGCCCTGGGGCCAACGTCCTGACTTTC. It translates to CASSDSAGSPGANVLTF.

The CDR3 spells CSARGTGRNSPLHF. The CDR3 DNA reads TGCAGTGCTAGAGGGACAGGGAGGAATTCACCCCTCCACTTT. The V gene is TRBV20-1, the J gene TRBJ1-6; 8 positions match TRBD1. Germline CDR1 is DFQATT and CDR2 is SNEGSKA (reference sequence). With V trimmed by 1 base and J by 7 bases, 3 bases remained unmatched. The CDR3 consists of 14 residues.

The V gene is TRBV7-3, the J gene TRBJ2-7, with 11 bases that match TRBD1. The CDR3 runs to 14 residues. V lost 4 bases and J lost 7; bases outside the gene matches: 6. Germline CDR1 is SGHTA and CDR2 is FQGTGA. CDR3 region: CASSWDRGSGEQYF. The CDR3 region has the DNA TGTGCCAGCAGCTGGGACAGGGGGTCGGGGGAGCAGTACTTC.

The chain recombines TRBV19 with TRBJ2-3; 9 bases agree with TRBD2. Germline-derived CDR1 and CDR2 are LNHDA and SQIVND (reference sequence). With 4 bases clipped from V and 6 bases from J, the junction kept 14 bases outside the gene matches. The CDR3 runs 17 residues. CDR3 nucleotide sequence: TGTGCCAGTAGTAGATCCCCTGGGGCGGGGGGGGCGGATACGCAGTATTTT. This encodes CASSRSPGAGGADTQYF.

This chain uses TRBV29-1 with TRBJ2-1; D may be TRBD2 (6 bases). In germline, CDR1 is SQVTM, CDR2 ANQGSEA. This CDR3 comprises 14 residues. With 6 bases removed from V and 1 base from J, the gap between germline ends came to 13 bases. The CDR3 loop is CSVLSEGSYNEQFF. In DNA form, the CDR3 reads TGCAGCGTCTTATCGGAGGGTTCCTACAATGAGCAGTTCTTC.

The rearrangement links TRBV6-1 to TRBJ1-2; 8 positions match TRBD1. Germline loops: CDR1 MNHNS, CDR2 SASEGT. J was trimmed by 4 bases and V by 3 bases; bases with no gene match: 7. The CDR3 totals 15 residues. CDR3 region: CASSDRGRAGYGYTF. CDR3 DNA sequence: TGTGCCAGCAGTGACAGGGGGCGCGCTGGCTATGGCTACACCTTC.

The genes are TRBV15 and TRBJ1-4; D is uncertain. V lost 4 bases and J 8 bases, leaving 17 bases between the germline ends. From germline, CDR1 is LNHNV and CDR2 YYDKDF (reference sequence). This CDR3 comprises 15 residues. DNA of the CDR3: TGTGCCACCAGCATACCGAAACCTGGCCCAGAAAAACTGTTTTTT. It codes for CATSIPKPGPEKLFF.

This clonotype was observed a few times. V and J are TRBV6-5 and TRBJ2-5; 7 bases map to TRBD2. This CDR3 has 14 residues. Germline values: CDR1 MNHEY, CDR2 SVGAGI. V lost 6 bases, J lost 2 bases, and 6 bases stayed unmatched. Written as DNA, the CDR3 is TGTGCCAGCAGACGACCGGGACTACAAGAGACCCAGTACTTC. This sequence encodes CASRRPGLQETQYF.

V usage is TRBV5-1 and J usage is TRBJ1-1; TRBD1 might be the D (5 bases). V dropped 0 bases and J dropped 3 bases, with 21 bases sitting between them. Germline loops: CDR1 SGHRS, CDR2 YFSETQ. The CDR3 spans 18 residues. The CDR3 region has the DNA TGCGCCAGCAGCTTGGTTGGGGCCGGGGTCGGAGGGGACACTGAAGCTTTCTTT. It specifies CASSLVGAGVGGDTEAFF.

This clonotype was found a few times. The CDR3 coding sequence is TGTGCCAGCAGTACCCCAACAACCTACGAGCAGTACTTC. It yields the protein CASSTPTTYEQYF. The genes are TRBV6-5 and TRBJ2-7, with D uncertain. Germline V lookup: CDR1 MNHEY, CDR2 SVGAGI. This CDR3 has 13 amino acids. V was cut by 5 bases and J by 2 bases, with 10 bases left in between.

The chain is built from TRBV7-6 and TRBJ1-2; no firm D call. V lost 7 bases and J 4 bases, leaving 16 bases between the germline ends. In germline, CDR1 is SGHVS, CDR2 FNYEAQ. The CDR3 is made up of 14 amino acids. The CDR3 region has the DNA TGTGCCAGCAAACGCGGTCCCTCTAGCTATGGCTACACCTTC. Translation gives CASKRGPSSYGYTF.

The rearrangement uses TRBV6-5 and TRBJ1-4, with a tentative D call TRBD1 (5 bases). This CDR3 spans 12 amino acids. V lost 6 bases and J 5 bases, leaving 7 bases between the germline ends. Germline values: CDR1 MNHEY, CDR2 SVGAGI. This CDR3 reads CASRDKNEKLFF. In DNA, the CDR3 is TGTGCCAGCAGGGACAAAAATGAAAAACTGTTTTTT.

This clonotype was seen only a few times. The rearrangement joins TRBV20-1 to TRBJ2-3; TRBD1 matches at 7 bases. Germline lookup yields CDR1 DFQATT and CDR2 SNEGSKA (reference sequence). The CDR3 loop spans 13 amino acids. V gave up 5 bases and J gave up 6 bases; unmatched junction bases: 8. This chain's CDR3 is CSAPQTGRDTQYF. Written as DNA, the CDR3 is TGCAGTGCTCCCCAGACAGGGCGGGATACGCAGTATTTT.

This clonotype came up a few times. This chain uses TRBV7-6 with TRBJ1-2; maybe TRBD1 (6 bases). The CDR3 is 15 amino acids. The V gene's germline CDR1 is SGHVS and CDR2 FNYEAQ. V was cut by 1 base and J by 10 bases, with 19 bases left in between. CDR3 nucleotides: TGTGCCAGCAGCTTAGGAGCGGGGGCGGAATGGTCCTACACCTTC. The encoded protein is CASSLGAGAEWSYTF.

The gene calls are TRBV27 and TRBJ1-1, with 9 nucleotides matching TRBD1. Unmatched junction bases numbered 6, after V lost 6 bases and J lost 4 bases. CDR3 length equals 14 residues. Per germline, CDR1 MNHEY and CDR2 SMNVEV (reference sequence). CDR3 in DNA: TGTGCCAGCAGGGGGACAGGGAGGACCACTGAAGCTTTCTTT. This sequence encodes CASRGTGRTTEAFF.

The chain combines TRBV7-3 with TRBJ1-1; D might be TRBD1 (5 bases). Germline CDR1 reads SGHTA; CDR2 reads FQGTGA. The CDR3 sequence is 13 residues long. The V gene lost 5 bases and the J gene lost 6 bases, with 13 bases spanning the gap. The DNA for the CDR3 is TGTGCCAGCAGCCCAGGTGGAGGGGCTGAAGCTTTCTTT. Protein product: CASSPGGGAEAFF.

The CDR3 protein is CASSQEVSSGQYGYTF. The CDR3, as DNA: TGTGCCAGCAGCCAAGAGGTCTCGTCCGGACAGTATGGCTACACCTTC. The genes are TRBV3-1 and TRBJ1-2, with D maybe TRBD1 (6 bases). The CDR3 spans 16 residues. Germline V gene lookup returns CDR1 LGHDT and CDR2 YNNKEL (reference sequence). V was clipped by 0 bases and J by 5 bases, with 16 bases between them.

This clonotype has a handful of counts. CDR3 sequence reads: CASSLKAGNNYGYTF. The CDR3, as DNA: TGTGCCAGCAGCTTAAAGGCAGGGAATAACTATGGCTACACCTTC. V and J are TRBV7-3 and TRBJ1-2; D perhaps matches TRBD1 (5 bases). The CDR3 length is 15 residues. Trimming pared 1 base from V and 1 base from J, leaving 10 bases between. The germline V gene encodes CDR1 SGHTA and CDR2 FQGTGA.